The 19 T cell receptor beta chains reported below all come from one sample, sequenced in a study of blood T cell repertoires in COVID-19. Profiling relied on immunoSEQ multiplex PCR, and the TCRdb table lists in-frame clones only, not all of them. The sample records more than 350,000 clones, more than 70% being singletons. Sequencing was carried out using peripheral blood. The origin of the receptors is a woman between 25 and 40 years old with COVID-19, enrolled during active disease.

In this sample, this clone turned up once. This rearrangement joins TRBV10-1 to TRBJ1-4; 8 bases map to TRBD1. Germline values: CDR1 WNHNN, CDR2 SYGVQD (reference sequence). CDR3 length: 16 residues. V lost 8 bases and J lost 1; bases outside the gene matches: 9. The CDR3 spells CASPGRGLETNEKLFF. The CDR3 coding sequence is TGCGCCAGCCCCGGCAGGGGGCTAGAAACTAATGAAAAACTGTTTTTT.

The chain combines TRBV4-3 with TRBJ1-5; a possible D gene is TRBD1 (6 bases). This CDR3 spans 15 amino acids. V was pared by 3 bases and J by 3 bases, with 12 bases between. Germline CDR1 reads LGHNA; CDR2 reads YSLEER. The CDR3 spells CASSHASGANQPQHF. CDR3 in DNA: TGCGCCAGCAGCCACGCCTCAGGGGCCAATCAGCCCCAGCATTTT.

The chain has TRBV27 and TRBJ1-5; possible D gene TRBD1, 6 bases. CDR3 length: 17 amino acids. Germline V CDR1 and CDR2: MNHEY, SMNVEV (reference sequence). Trimming left V 4 bases short and J 2 bases short, with 18 bases between. CDR3 nucleotides: TGTGCCAGCAGTTCCCACAGGGCGGCGTTAGGCAATCAGCCCCAGCATTTT. It codes for CASSSHRAALGNQPQHF.

This chain connects TRBV11-2 to TRBJ2-1; 10 positions agree with TRBD2. V shed 5 bases, J shed 5 bases, and the junction held 6 bases outside the gene matches. Germline lookup yields CDR1 SGHAT and CDR2 FQNNGV. The CDR3 runs 15 residues. The CDR3 region has the DNA TGTGCCAGCAGCATGAGCGGGAGGGCCGACAATGAGCAGTTCTTC. This sequence encodes CASSMSGRADNEQFF.

The chain couples TRBV29-1 to TRBJ2-3; D is unclear. This CDR3 has 14 residues. Germline CDR1 reads SQVTM; CDR2 reads ANQGSEA. The V and J ends lost 6 bases and 0 bases respectively, with 13 bases between them. The CDR3 sequence is CSVEQRSSTDTQYF. In DNA, the CDR3 is TGCAGCGTCGAACAGCGATCTAGCACAGATACGCAGTATTTT.

The V and J genes are TRBV18 and TRBJ1-6, with 7 bases identical to TRBD1. In germline, CDR1 is KGHSH, CDR2 LQKENI. The CDR3 consists of 13 residues. V was pared by 6 bases and J by 7 bases, with 3 bases of the junction left unmatched. CDR3 amino acids: CASSGDSNSPLHF. The CDR3 DNA is TGTGCCAGCTCGGGGGACAGCAATTCACCCCTCCACTTT.

The chain uses TRBV13 and TRBJ1-5, with 7 bases fitting TRBD1. This CDR3 is 13 amino acids long. Per germline, CDR1 PRHDT and CDR2 FYEKMQ (reference sequence). Unmatched junction bases numbered 1, after V lost 6 bases and J lost 2 bases. CDR3 coding DNA: TGTGCCAGCAGTACAGGGGGCAATCAGCCCCAGCATTTT. This codes for CASSTGGNQPQHF.

The chain joins TRBV7-9 to TRBJ2-5, with 8 bases lining up with TRBD1. The germline CDR1 and CDR2 sequences are SEHNR and FQNEAQ (reference sequence). J was trimmed by 4 bases and V by 4 bases; bases with no gene match: 5. This CDR3 is 14 amino acids long. As DNA, the CDR3 is TGTGCCAGCAGCTGGCAGGGGGCTGGAGAGACCCAGTACTTC. Its protein is CASSWQGAGETQYF.

V and J are TRBV5-4 and TRBJ1-2; D may be TRBD1 (6 bases). Trimming shortened V by 4 bases and J by 0 bases, and 10 bases separated the two germline ends. CDR1 and CDR2 (germline): SGHNT, YYREEE (reference sequence). There are 14 residues in the CDR3. CDR3 region: CASSTTGSNYGYTF. In DNA form, the CDR3 reads TGTGCCAGCAGCACCACAGGGTCTAACTATGGCTACACCTTC.

This rearrangement joins TRBV25-1 to TRBJ2-2; tentative D call: TRBD2 (5 bases). The CDR3 has 16 amino acids. The V and J ends lost 1 base and 3 bases respectively, with 12 bases between them. Germline CDR1 and CDR2: MGHDK and SYGVNS. Written as DNA, the CDR3 is TGTGCCAGCAGTGAATTGAGGGCGGGCTACACCGGGGAGCTGTTTTTT. Its translation: CASSELRAGYTGELFF.

This clone was counted between two and nine times. J is TRBJ1-5 and V is TRBV6-5; D call uncertain. The CDR3 is made up of 15 amino acids. Germline CDR1 is MNHEY and CDR2 is SVGAGI. V lost 0 bases to trimming and J lost 4 bases, with 10 bases between them. The CDR3 sequence: CASSYSIGTNQPQHF. The CDR3 DNA is TGTGCCAGCAGTTACTCGATTGGCACGAATCAGCCCCAGCATTTT.

The CDR3 sequence: CASSGVAASTDTQYF. The CDR3 DNA sequence: TGTGCCAGCAGCGGGGTAGCCGCCTCCACAGATACGCAGTATTTT. The chain has TRBV9 and TRBJ2-3, with D unclear. Germline loops: CDR1 SGDLS, CDR2 YYNGEE. The CDR3 is made up of 15 amino acids. V shed 3 bases and J shed 2 bases, with 13 bases lying between them.

The count of this clone is one. The chain joins TRBV6-2 or TRBV6-3 to TRBJ1-5; the D gene is possibly TRBD1 (6 bases). The CDR3 loop spans 14 amino acids. From germline, CDR1 is MNHEY and CDR2 SVGEGT. V lost 1 base and J 6 bases, leaving 10 bases between the germline ends. CDR3 DNA sequence: TGTGCCAGCAGTTACTTGGACAGAAGTCAGCCCCAGCATTTT. This sequence encodes CASSYLDRSQPQHF.

The chain combines TRBV7-9 with TRBJ2-7; unclear D gene. The CDR3 is 14 amino acids. The germline gives CDR1 SEHNR, CDR2 FQNEAQ (reference sequence). V lost 5 bases and J 5 bases, leaving 16 bases between the germline ends. CDR3: CASSPPATVDEQYF. The CDR3 region has the DNA TGTGCCAGCAGCCCTCCTGCCACAGTCGACGAGCAGTACTTC. The full variable domain, with the rest looked up from reference TRBV7-9 and TRBJ2-7, is DTGVSQNPRHKITKRGQNVTFRCDPISEHNRLYWYRQTLGQGPEFLTYFQNEAQLEKSRLLSDRFSAERPKGSFSTLEIQRTEQGDSAMYLCASSPPATVDEQYFGPGTRLTVT.

This chain joins TRBV7-3 and TRBJ2-3; D is ambiguous. The CDR3 is made up of 13 amino acids. CDR1 and CDR2 (germline): SGHTA, FQGTGA. The germline V and J ends were trimmed by 5 bases and 1 base, with 7 bases remaining between them. The CDR3 sequence is CASSPKRTDTQYF. The CDR3 region has the DNA TGTGCCAGCAGCCCCAAGCGCACAGATACGCAGTATTTT.

In this sample, this clone turned up a few times. The chain carries TRBV5-4 and TRBJ2-1, with D possibly being TRBD1 (5 bases). There are 14 residues in the CDR3. With 1 base removed from V and 8 bases from J, the gap between germline ends came to 13 bases. CDR1 and CDR2 (germline): SGHNT, YYREEE (reference sequence). The CDR3 spells CASSLSQGGYEQFF. The CDR3, as DNA: TGTGCCAGCAGCTTGAGCCAGGGTGGCTATGAGCAGTTCTTC.

The rearrangement links TRBV2 to TRBJ2-3, with TRBD2 identical over 12 bases. Germline V gene lookup returns CDR1 SNHLY and CDR2 FYNNEI. The V segment lost 6 bases and the J segment 1 base; nucleotides outside the gene matches: 2. The CDR3 totals 15 residues. The CDR3 coding sequence is TGTGCCAGCAGGCGACTAGCGGGGGGCACAGATACGCAGTATTTT. This gives the protein CASRRLAGGTDTQYF.

This clone was seen a few times. The rearrangement uses TRBV2 and TRBJ2-2; TRBD1 matches 9 bases. CDR1 and CDR2 (germline): SNHLY, FYNNEI. V shed 2 bases and J 8 bases; nucleotides not matched to a gene: 9. The CDR3 has 16 amino acids. CDR3 sequence: CASSEWGQGPTGELFF. CDR3 sequence (DNA): TGTGCCAGCAGTGAATGGGGACAGGGACCCACGGGGGAGCTGTTTTTT.

This chain joins TRBV24-1 and TRBJ2-3; weak D call: TRBD2 (6 bases). The V gene's germline CDR1 is KGHDR and CDR2 SFDVKD. Trimming removed 8 bases from V and 1 base from J, with 12 bases in between. This CDR3 contains 14 residues. The CDR3 reads CATNSGLRTDTQYF. The CDR3 DNA is TGTGCCACCAACTCGGGACTCCGCACAGATACGCAGTATTTT.